This TCR beta chain is from a study of T-cell reconstitution after alpha-beta-depleted transplantation in children. In its sample, this clonotype was seen many times. Preparation of the TCRbeta library involved a method that used unique molecular identifiers. TCRdb re-analysed the PCR reads in MiXCR, keeping a single row per CDR3 protein. The sample carries around 72,000 distinct CDR3 sequences, roughly 4.4% recorded once. Germline-derived CDR1 and CDR2 are SGHTA and FQGNSA. The CDR3 covers 14 residues. V gave up 3 bases and J gave up 1 base, with 10 bases separating them. The sequences come from PBMCs, mostly from graft donor cells, collected 180 days after TCRalphabeta/CD19-depleted stem cell transplant. This clonotype was obtained from a boy under two years old who had a stem cell transplant for acute myeloid leukemia, so the T cells may come from the graft donor. The rearrangement uses TRBV7-2 and TRBJ2-7; D gene ambiguous. DNA of the CDR3: TGTGCCAGCAGCTTTGCCAATCCTTCCTACGAGCAGTACTTC. It is translated as CASSFANPSYEQYF.